This T cell receptor beta chain derives from a study of blood T cell repertoires in COVID-19. This CDR3 contains 15 residues. The V gene lost 9 bases and the J gene lost 1 base, with 18 bases spanning the gap. Germline CDR1 LNHDA, CDR2 SQIVND (reference sequence). Method: immunoSEQ multiplex PCR; TCRdb's copy keeps in-frame clones and lacks some. The sample lists more than 110,000 clones; about three quarters were seen once. The chain couples TRBV19 to TRBJ1-2; D is uncertain. The TCR was taken from a woman aged 45 to 65 with active or convalescent COVID-19. The sample consisted of peripheral blood. Here the CDR3 reads CASNVPGSGNYGYTF. The DNA of the CDR3 is TGTGCCAGCAACGTCCCCGGGAGTGGTAACTATGGCTACACCTTC.